A few counts support the clone carrying this T cell receptor (beta chain). Its target is unknown. The data were obtained in a study of CD8 T cells in ankylosing spondylitis. Notes on the study in general: Clones linked with disease were CD8+ and fairly uncommon in the peripheral blood. Apparently characteristic of ankylosing spondylitis blood was a TCR beta motif (about eight highly homologous variants).

Quantitative 5'-RACE was performed with molecular barcodes, and it yielded the TCR beta libraries. A single record per CDR3 protein comes from TCRdb applying MiXCR to the 5' RACE reads. The repertoire holds about 160,000 distinct CDR3 sequences, with around 9.6% as singletons. Germline V gene data show CDR1 as SGDLS and CDR2 as YYNGEE. The CDR3 is made up of 15 amino acids. Trimming left V 3 bases short and J 0 bases short, with 10 bases between. This TCR was recovered from a female donor with ankylosing spondylitis or in good health (not recorded which). Specimen: blood, either unsorted or a sorted T cell fraction (not recorded which). The V gene is TRBV9, the J gene TRBJ1-3; D possibly corresponds to TRBD1 (6 bases). In nucleotides, the CDR3 is TGTGCCAGCAGCGCGGGGGGCACCTCTGGAAACACCATATATTTT. Translation: CASSAGGTSGNTIYF.